Each of the 27 T cell receptor beta chains below was sequenced from the same sample in a study of graft-versus-host responses after intestinal transplantation. Their cognate antigens are unknown. Generated by immunoSEQ multiplex PCR, the TCRdb table keeps only in-frame clones and is missing some. The sample has 70,000 to 95,000 clones, under 90% seen once; the top ten hold 0.11%. The material was unstimulated CD4+ T cells sorted from spleen or lymph node cells, obtained before intestinal transplant. Source of these receptors: a human donor who received an intestinal transplant.

The V gene is TRBV2, the J gene TRBJ1-1; D might be TRBD1 (6 bases). The CDR3 is 14 amino acids. Germline V CDR1 and CDR2: SNHLY, FYNNEI. Deletions cut 6 bases from V and 1 base from J, with 12 bases between. The CDR3 sequence: CASRGEQGNTEAFF. CDR3 nucleotide sequence: TGTGCCAGCAGGGGGGAACAGGGGAACACTGAAGCTTTCTTT.

This clone is a singleton in its sample. The chain couples TRBV9 to TRBJ1-3; TRBD1 is a possible D gene (5 bases). The germline gives CDR1 SGDLS, CDR2 YYNGEE. The V gene lost 0 bases and the J gene lost 15 bases, with 13 bases spanning the gap. This CDR3 comprises 12 residues. CDR3 DNA sequence: TGTGCCAGCAGCGTAGACCAGGGTGACCGATATTTT. Translating it yields CASSVDQGDRYF.

The V gene is TRBV7-9, the J gene TRBJ1-1, with 12 bases fitting TRBD1. Trimming removed 5 bases from V and 6 bases from J; junction bases left unmatched: 10. This CDR3 has 16 amino acids. CDR1 and CDR2 from the germline V gene are SEHNR and FQNEAQ (reference sequence). Written as DNA, the CDR3 is TGTGCCAGCAGCCCTAGACCGGGACAGGGGGCGTCTGAAGCTTTCTTT. Amino acid sequence: CASSPRPGQGASEAFF.

The rearrangement links TRBV6-5 to TRBJ2-1, with D perhaps TRBD1 (5 bases). Trimming cost V 0 bases and J 5 bases, with 11 bases left between them. Germline-derived CDR1 and CDR2 are MNHEY and SVGAGI. The CDR3 covers 15 residues. The CDR3 nucleotides read TGTGCCAGCAGTTACTCGCGGACAATCGACAATGAGCAGTTCTTC. Translated, it gives CASSYSRTIDNEQFF.

This sequence joins TRBV27 and TRBJ2-2; 7 bases are shared with TRBD2. The CDR3 runs to 17 residues. Germline V gene sequence: CDR1 MNHEY, CDR2 SMNVEV (reference sequence). The J segment lost 4 bases and the V segment lost 4 bases, leaving 12 bases of the junction unmatched. CDR3 DNA sequence: TGTGCCAGCAGTTGGGGGGAGGGAAGACTGACCACCGGGGAGCTGTTTTTT. Its protein product is CASSWGEGRLTTGELFF.

This clone was recorded once. J is TRBJ1-6 and V is TRBV5-1; TRBD1 is a possible D gene (6 bases). Between the trimmed V and J ends, which lost 0 bases and 7 bases, there was a span of 17 bases. This CDR3 has 17 residues. Looked up from germline, CDR1 is SGHRS and CDR2 is YFSETQ. The CDR3 DNA follows: TGCGCCAGCAGCTTGGGAGACCGTGGGGGCGAGAATTCACCCCTCCACTTT. Its translation: CASSLGDRGGENSPLHF.

The chain employs TRBV6-1 and TRBJ2-7, with a weak D call TRBD1 (5 bases). The CDR3 extends over 14 amino acids. Trimming removed 10 bases at V and 3 bases at J, with 19 bases between. Germline assignment: CDR1 MNHNS and CDR2 SASEGT. The CDR3 DNA is TGTGCCACCGAATTTGATAGGGGTGTCTACGAGCAGTACTTC. Translating gives CATEFDRGVYEQYF.

This clone has just a few counts. The gene calls are TRBV6-5 and TRBJ1-2, with 7 bases lining up with TRBD1. Trimming removed 0 bases from V and 4 bases from J; junction bases left unmatched: 5. Germline V gives CDR1 MNHEY, CDR2 SVGAGI. The CDR3 consists of 15 residues. Here the CDR3 reads CASSYSQGPSYGYTF. CDR3 sequence (DNA): TGTGCCAGCAGTTACTCACAGGGGCCCTCCTATGGCTACACCTTC.

The chain joins TRBV25-1 to TRBJ1-1, with D possibly being TRBD1 (6 bases). This CDR3 comprises 14 residues. Trimming cost V 7 bases and J 0 bases, with 12 bases left between them. Looked up from germline, CDR1 is MGHDK and CDR2 is SYGVNS. The CDR3 DNA reads as TGTGCCAGCACAAGGACAGAATTGAACACTGAAGCTTTCTTT. As protein: CASTRTELNTEAFF. The complete variable domain, with remaining parts taken from reference TRBV25-1 and TRBJ1-1, reads EADIYQTPRYLVIGTGKKITLECSQTMGHDKMYWYQQDPGMELHLIHYSYGVNSTEKGDLSSESTVSRIRTEHFPLTLESARPSHTSQYLCASTRTELNTEAFFGQGTRLTVV.

This clone was seen a single time. The V call is TRBV18, the J call TRBJ2-3; D unclear. The CDR3 totals 13 residues. V was cut by 3 bases and J by 1 base, with 5 bases left in between. The germline V gene encodes CDR1 KGHSH and CDR2 LQKENI. This chain's CDR3 is CASSPLGTDTQYF. As DNA, the CDR3 is TGTGCCAGCTCACCCCTCGGCACAGATACGCAGTATTTT.

The rearrangement joins TRBV18 to TRBJ2-7; the D gene is possibly TRBD2 (6 bases). The CDR3 runs 15 residues. Looked up from germline, CDR1 is KGHSH and CDR2 is LQKENI. The V end lost 2 bases, the J end lost 2 bases, and 13 bases lay between the germline ends. The CDR3 reads CASSPTEGSTYEQYF. The CDR3 DNA reads as TGTGCCAGCTCACCAACGGAGGGGTCCACCTACGAGCAGTACTTC.

The chain employs TRBV19 and TRBJ1-2; tentatively, D is TRBD1 (5 bases). V dropped 11 bases and J dropped 8 bases, with 15 bases sitting between them. The CDR3 is 11 residues long. The germline V gene encodes CDR1 LNHDA and CDR2 SQIVND (reference sequence). CDR3 sequence: CASAGGGGYTF. The CDR3, as DNA: TGTGCCTCAGCCGGGGGAGGGGGCTACACCTTC. The full variable domain, its missing parts supplied by reference TRBV19 and TRBJ1-2, is DGGITQSPKYLFRKEGQNVTLSCEQNLNHDAMYWYRQDPGQGLRLIYYSQIVNDFQKGDIAEGYSVSREKKESFPLTVTSAQKNPTAFYLCASAGGGGYTFGSGTRLTVV.

The V gene is TRBV5-1, the J gene TRBJ2-1, with 16 nucleotides matching TRBD2. This CDR3 spans 18 amino acids. Germline CDR1 reads SGHRS; CDR2 reads YFSETQ. V lost 3 bases and J lost 8; bases outside the gene matches: 11. CDR3 DNA sequence: TGCGCCAGCAGCTCCTTGGGACTAGCGGGGGGGCCGATCTATGAGCAGTTCTTC. Translated: CASSSLGLAGGPIYEQFF.

This chain joins TRBV7-8 and TRBJ1-4; D gene uncertain. The V gene lost 7 bases and the J gene lost 3 bases, with 9 bases spanning the gap. The CDR3 runs 13 residues. Germline V gives CDR1 SGHVS, CDR2 FQNEAQ. CDR3 in DNA: TGTGCCAGCACATCCGGGTCTAATGAAAAACTGTTTTTT. Translation gives CASTSGSNEKLFF.

About this clone itself: The sample has other DNA sequences that encode this CDR3 too. The chain employs TRBV6-5 and TRBJ1-1; D may be TRBD1 (6 bases). The ends were cut back, 0 bases at V and 1 base at J, with 9 bases in the middle. The CDR3 totals 15 residues. In germline, CDR1 is MNHEY, CDR2 SVGAGI. DNA of the CDR3: TGTGCCAGCAGTTACTCTAGAGGGGGGAACACTGAAGCTTTCTTT. Its translation: CASSYSRGGNTEAFF.

The V call is TRBV5-8, the J call TRBJ2-1; D perhaps matches TRBD2 (6 bases). V lost 4 bases and J lost 6, with 20 bases in between. Looked up from germline, CDR1 is SGHTS and CDR2 is YDEGEE. The CDR3 runs 16 residues. The CDR3: CASSPKTSILGNEQFF. DNA for the CDR3: TGTGCCAGCAGCCCGAAGACTAGTATTTTGGGCAATGAGCAGTTCTTC.

V gene TRBV18 combines with J gene TRBJ2-7; 9 bases fit TRBD1. The V and J ends lost 6 bases and 3 bases, in that order; junction bases with no gene match: 9. CDR1 and CDR2 from the germline V gene are KGHSH and LQKENI. The CDR3 length is 15 residues. CDR3: CASSPSGTGSYEQYF. CDR3 DNA: TGTGCCAGCTCCCCCTCCGGGACAGGGAGCTACGAGCAGTACTTC.

DNA for the CDR3: TGTGCCGGTGACAGGGCGGCCTATGGCTACACCTTC. Its translation is CAGDRAAYGYTF. The J gene is TRBJ1-2, the V gene TRBV2, with 7 bases that match TRBD1. The germline gives CDR1 SNHLY, CDR2 FYNNEI. The CDR3 loop spans 12 amino acids. With 11 bases clipped from V and 4 bases from J, the junction kept 7 bases outside the gene matches.

The chain combines TRBV2 with TRBJ1-4, with no clear D. The CDR3 loop spans 10 amino acids. V lost 6 bases and J lost 8, with 4 bases in between. Germline V gene lookup returns CDR1 SNHLY and CDR2 FYNNEI. The CDR3 nucleotides are TGTGCCAGCAGCCGGGAAAAACTGTTTTTT. Its protein is CASSREKLFF.

The chain uses TRBV10-2 and TRBJ1-1, with TRBD1 as a possible D gene (5 bases). The CDR3 spans 14 residues. Trimming removed 8 bases from V and 1 base from J, with 14 bases in between. Germline values: CDR1 WSHSY, CDR2 SAAADI. This CDR3 is CASGGVLENTEAFF. In DNA form, the CDR3 reads TGCGCCAGCGGGGGGGTTTTAGAGAACACTGAAGCTTTCTTT.

The V gene is TRBV29-1, the J gene TRBJ1-1; the match to TRBD1 covers 7 bases. CDR3 length: 14 residues. Germline-derived CDR1 and CDR2 are SQVTM and ANQGSEA. The trim removed 1 base at V and 4 bases at J, leaving 6 bases unmatched. CDR3 DNA sequence: TGCAGCGTTGAAGGCCGGGGACAGACCACTGAAGCTTTCTTT. It encodes CSVEGRGQTTEAFF.

This chain links TRBV5-1 with TRBJ1-4; the D gene is possibly TRBD1 (6 bases). CDR3 length: 17 residues. Germline CDR1 SGHRS, CDR2 YFSETQ. V lost 4 bases, J lost 4 bases, and 20 bases lay in between. The CDR3: CASSPGIRTALNEKLFF. The DNA for the CDR3 is TGCGCCAGCAGCCCGGGGATTAGGACAGCACTTAATGAAAAACTGTTTTTT. Using reference TRBV5-1 and TRBJ1-4 for the parts outside the CDR3, the full variable domain is KAGVTQTPRYLIKTRGQQVTLSCSPISGHRSVSWYQQTPGQGLQFLFEYFSETQRNKGNFPGRFSGRQFSNSRSEMNVSTLELGDSALYLCASSPGIRTALNEKLFFGSGTQLSVL.

This chain links TRBV11-2 with TRBJ2-7; D is perhaps TRBD1 (6 bases). The CDR3 length is 16 residues. Between the trimmed V and J ends, which lost 1 base and 1 base, there was a span of 14 bases. Germline V gene data show CDR1 as SGHAT and CDR2 as FQNNGV. This CDR3 is CASSLGAGTTSYEQYF. CDR3 nucleotide sequence: TGTGCCAGCAGCTTAGGTGCTGGGACAACTTCCTACGAGCAGTACTTC.

This clone was observed a single time. The gene calls are TRBV29-1 and TRBJ2-5; no clear D. Trimming removed 5 bases from V and 2 bases from J, with 9 bases in between. Germline CDR1 and CDR2: SQVTM and ANQGSEA. This CDR3 spans 12 amino acids. CDR3 in DNA: TGCAGCGTTCTGCCAACTCAAGAGACCCAGTACTTC. Its protein is CSVLPTQETQYF.

The chain links TRBV18 to TRBJ1-3, with 8 bases fitting TRBD1. The CDR3 totals 16 residues. Germline V gene sequence: CDR1 KGHSH, CDR2 LQKENI. The V and J ends lost 4 bases and 4 bases, in that order; junction bases with no gene match: 9. CDR3 sequence reads: CASSLGQVGDGNTIYF. CDR3 nucleotides: TGTGCCAGCTCACTGGGACAGGTGGGAGACGGAAACACCATATATTTT.

This rearrangement joins TRBV19 to TRBJ1-2, with a weak D call TRBD1 (6 bases). The CDR3 runs 13 residues. Germline V gene sequence: CDR1 LNHDA, CDR2 SQIVND (reference sequence). Trimming left V 6 bases short and J 4 bases short, with 12 bases between. The CDR3: CASSPQGTYGYTF. The CDR3 region has the DNA TGTGCCAGTAGCCCACAGGGTACCTATGGCTACACCTTC. Full variable domain (missing parts from reference TRBV19 and TRBJ1-2): DGGITQSPKYLFRKEGQNVTLSCEQNLNHDAMYWYRQDPGQGLRLIYYSQIVNDFQKGDIAEGYSVSREKKESFPLTVTSAQKNPTAFYLCASSPQGTYGYTFGSGTRLTVV.

This chain links TRBV7-8 with TRBJ1-4, with a possible D match to TRBD1 (5 bases). V was pared by 5 bases and J by 4 bases, with 11 bases between. The germline V gene has CDR1 SGHVS and CDR2 FQNEAQ. CDR3 size: 14 residues. CDR3 residues: CASSPWGDNEKLFF. The CDR3 coding sequence is TGTGCCAGCAGCCCTTGGGGGGATAATGAAAAACTGTTTTTT. The full variable domain, rest sourced from reference TRBV7-8 and TRBJ1-4, is GAGVSQSPRYKVAKRGQDVALRCDPISGHVSLFWYQQALGQGPEFLTYFQNEAQLDKSGLPSDRFFAERPEGSVSTLKIQRTQQEDSAVYLCASSPWGDNEKLFFGSGTQLSVL.